These 9 T cell receptor beta chains came from one sample sequenced in a study of regulatory T cells in long-lasting Graves disease. Time point of the sample: newly diagnosed GD, antithyroid drugs for less than 3 months. Extracted RNA from PBMCs served as the source of the TCR library. TCR beta libraries were built with iRepertoire HTBI primers and Arm-PCR of CDR3 regions. TCRdb analysed the multiplex PCR reads with MiXCR anew, one entry per CDR3 protein. In the table there are approximately 400,000 distinct CDR3 sequences, more than 12% of which are singletons. The sample was also reused in another study, on T cells in Graves' hyperthyroidism and ophthalmopathy.

Sequencing used peripheral blood mononuclear cells (PBMCs), obtained at new diagnosis, from a patient treated with antithyroid drugs. Receptors were obtained from a woman under 40 with Graves disease.

In this sample, this clonotype turned up a few times. CDR3 residues: CASSQGEVPNTEAFF. CDR3 DNA: TGCGCCAGCAGCCAAGGAGAGGTTCCGAACACTGAAGCTTTCTTT. The chain combines TRBV4-1 with TRBJ1-1, with D uncertain. Germline values: CDR1 MGHRA, CDR2 YSYEKL. The CDR3 sequence is 15 residues long. V lost 1 base and J lost 1, with 10 bases in between.

This clonotype was detected only a few times. V usage is TRBV27 and J usage is TRBJ2-6; D is unclear. From germline, CDR1 is MNHEY and CDR2 SMNVEV (reference sequence). The CDR3 runs to 13 residues. V lost 6 bases, J lost 1 base, and 4 bases lay in between. The CDR3 spells CASRASGANVLTF. CDR3 DNA: TGTGCCAGCAGGGCTTCTGGGGCCAACGTCCTGACTTTC.

Turning to this clonotype: Since a far larger clone is one base different, this is likely a read error. The gene calls are TRBV3-1 and TRBJ2-1, with TRBD2 matching 7 bases. The J call could be wrong; TRBJ2-5 is a better fit for the DNA end. This CDR3 has 15 amino acids. The germline CDR1 and CDR2 sequences are LGHDT and YNNKEL (reference sequence). CDR3 DNA: TGTGCCAGCAGCCTCCGGGCGGTAGCGGGAGAGACCCAGTACTTC. Protein product: CASSLRAVAGETQYF.

Points on this clonotype: This clone may be a read error of a much larger clone one base away. The chain is built from TRBV12-3 or TRBV12-4 and TRBJ2-4; maybe TRBD1 (5 bases). Trimming took off 4 bases at V and 4 bases at J, with 8 bases between the two ends. The CDR3 is made up of 13 amino acids. CDR3: CASSSAGKNIQYF. CDR3 nucleotide sequence: TGTGCCAGCAGTTCGGCAGGGAAAAACATTCAGTACTTC.

This clonotype turned up a few times. V gene TRBV5-1 combines with J gene TRBJ2-7, with D possibly called TRBD1 or TRBD2 (5 bases each). The germline V gene encodes CDR1 SGHRS and CDR2 YFSETQ. V lost 3 bases, J lost 0 bases, and 13 bases lay in between. The CDR3 is made up of 15 amino acids. This CDR3 reads CASSYTGLSSYEQYF. CDR3 coding DNA: TGCGCCAGCAGCTATACAGGACTGTCCTCCTACGAGCAGTACTTC.

This clonotype occurred many times. This chain connects TRBV6-1 to TRBJ1-5, with D maybe TRBD1 (5 bases). Germline V lookup: CDR1 MNHNS, CDR2 SASEGT. Trimming pared 8 bases from V and 2 bases from J, leaving 22 bases between. The CDR3 has 17 amino acids. The CDR3 DNA is TGTGCCAGCGGACCAGAGGGGAGGGCAAGTGGCAATCAGCCCCAGCATTTT. Amino acids: CASGPEGRASGNQPQHF.

This clonotype was detected ten times or more. The V and J genes are TRBV11-2 and TRBJ2-7; D perhaps matches TRBD1 (6 bases). This CDR3 has 13 amino acids. With 4 bases removed from V and 4 bases from J, the gap between germline ends came to 11 bases. Germline V CDR1 and CDR2: SGHAT, FQNNGV. The DNA of the CDR3 is TGTGCCAGCAGCTGGGGACACCCTTACGAGCAGTACTTC. Encoded protein: CASSWGHPYEQYF.

Worth noting for this clonotype: A much larger clonotype is one base distant, so this may be a read error. The V and J genes are TRBV7-2 and TRBJ2-1; 7 nucleotides agree with TRBD2. After removal of 0 bases from V and 7 bases from J, the junction contained 3 bases not matched to a gene. The CDR3 spans 14 residues. The germline V gene has CDR1 SGHTA and CDR2 FQGNSA. CDR3 nucleotide sequence: TGTGCCAGCAGCTTAGCTCTAGCGGCAAATGAGCAGTTCTTC. Encoded protein: CASSLALAANEQFF.

In its sample, this clonotype was seen a few times. The gene calls are TRBV7-3 and TRBJ2-3, with TRBD1 identical over 9 bases. This CDR3 spans 15 amino acids. V was pared by 5 bases and J by 3 bases, with 6 bases of the junction left unmatched. Germline-derived CDR1 and CDR2 are SGHTA and FQGTGA. The CDR3 is CASSLGQGLTDTQYF. For the CDR3, the DNA is TGTGCCAGCAGCCTGGGACAGGGTTTGACAGATACGCAGTATTTT.